Listed below are T cell receptor beta chains from one sample, sequenced in a study of cytomegalovirus exposure and HLA in healthy donors. Method: immunoSEQ multiplex PCR; TCRdb's copy keeps in-frame clones and lacks some. The sample consists of about 190,000 clones, about 85% of them appearing once. The sample was PBMCs. These receptors came from a woman in her forties or fifties in good health and CMV-seronegative. The CDR3 runs from the conserved cysteine through the conserved F or W. A D gene is named only where the DNA matches it firmly. Clone size is shown for a subset of rows, as once, few, many or a class of expanded clone.

V gene	clone size	J gene	D gene	CDR3 protein	CDR3 DNA
TRBV28	NA	TRBJ2-3	NA	CASSTQVDSPDTQYF	TGTGCCAGCAGTACCCAGGTAGATTCTCCAGATACGCAGTATTTT
TRBV29-1	once	TRBJ1-1	TRBD1	CSVGTGAHTEAFF	TGCAGCGTTGGGACAGGGGCCCACACTGAAGCTTTCTTT
TRBV28	NA	TRBJ1-3	TRBD1	CASSPPTGIGNTIYF	TGTGCCAGCAGCCCACCGACAGGGATTGGAAACACCATATATTTT
TRBV4-1	NA	TRBJ2-5	NA	CASSQGRGGGQETQYF	TGCGCCAGCAGCCAAGGGAGGGGCGGTGGGCAAGAGACCCAGTACTTC
TRBV7-9	once	TRBJ2-7	NA	CASSLGTVPYEQYF	TGTGCCAGCAGCTTAGGGACAGTACCCTACGAGCAGTACTTC
TRBV19	NA	TRBJ2-1	TRBD1	CASSIVAWDRSYNEQFF	TGTGCCAGTAGTATTGTGGCCTGGGACAGGTCCTACAATGAGCAGTTCTTC
TRBV18	NA	TRBJ2-7	NA	CASSTGPPSSYEQYF	TGTGCCAGCTCCACAGGGCCTCCCAGCTCCTACGAGCAGTACTTC
TRBV27	NA	TRBJ2-5	NA	CASSPRGGLGSQYF	TGTGCCAGCAGTCCTAGGGGGGGCCTGGGGTCCCAGTACTTC
TRBV7-9	NA	TRBJ1-2	NA	CASSLSRFGGKSGYTF	TGTGCCAGCAGCTTAAGTCGCTTCGGGGGTAAGAGTGGCTACACCTTC
TRBV4-1	NA	TRBJ1-1	TRBD1	CASSTDRGYAEAFF	TGCGCCAGCAGTACGGACAGGGGATACGCTGAAGCTTTCTTT
TRBV9	once	TRBJ2-3	NA	CASSVGSAISTDTQYF	TGTGCCAGCAGCGTAGGGAGCGCCATTAGCACAGATACGCAGTATTTT
TRBV7-3	once	TRBJ2-6	NA	CASSLTGGLLSGANVLTF	TGTGCCAGCAGCTTAACGGGGGGGCTCCTCTCTGGGGCCAACGTCCTGACTTTC
TRBV7-8	NA	TRBJ1-1	NA	CASSPRWGLTNTEAFF	TGTGCCAGCAGCCCACGCTGGGGACTGACTAACACTGAAGCTTTCTTT
TRBV5-6	NA	TRBJ2-2	TRBD1	CASSLGQGTGELFF	TGTGCCAGCAGCTTGGGACAGGGGACCGGGGAGCTGTTTTTT
TRBV12-5	NA	TRBJ2-1	TRBD2	CASGLGLAGSEQFF	TGTGCTAGTGGTTTGGGACTAGCGGGCAGTGAGCAGTTCTTC
TRBV6-6	few	TRBJ1-1	TRBD1	CASSSSTGGTGGAFF	TGTGCCAGCAGTTCCTCGACAGGGGGTACGGGCGGAGCTTTCTTT
TRBV30	NA	TRBJ2-1	NA	CAWSVPFRGFGNEQFF	TGTGCCTGGAGTGTACCGTTCCGGGGGTTTGGTAATGAGCAGTTCTTC
TRBV6-5	NA	TRBJ1-1	TRBD1	CASRRDRRANTEAFF	TGTGCCAGCAGGAGGGACAGGAGAGCGAACACTGAAGCTTTCTTT
TRBV5-4	NA	TRBJ2-5	NA	CASSSREAGPPETQYF	TGTGCCAGCAGCTCTCGAGAGGCGGGGCCCCCGGAGACCCAGTACTTC
TRBV7-9	NA	TRBJ2-5	NA	CASSLAAGLGTQYF	TGTGCCAGCAGCTTAGCCGCAGGACTGGGGACCCAGTACTTC
TRBV5-1	NA	TRBJ2-3	NA	CASSSYLLSTDTQYF	TGCGCCAGCAGCTCCTACCTCCTAAGCACAGATACGCAGTATTTT
TRBV10-2	NA	TRBJ1-4	NA	CASSDRREKLFF	TGCGCCAGCAGTGATCGGCGGGAAAAACTGTTTTTT
TRBV7-9	NA	TRBJ2-1	NA	CASSLVSNEQFF	TGTGCCAGCAGCTTAGTGAGCAATGAGCAGTTCTTC